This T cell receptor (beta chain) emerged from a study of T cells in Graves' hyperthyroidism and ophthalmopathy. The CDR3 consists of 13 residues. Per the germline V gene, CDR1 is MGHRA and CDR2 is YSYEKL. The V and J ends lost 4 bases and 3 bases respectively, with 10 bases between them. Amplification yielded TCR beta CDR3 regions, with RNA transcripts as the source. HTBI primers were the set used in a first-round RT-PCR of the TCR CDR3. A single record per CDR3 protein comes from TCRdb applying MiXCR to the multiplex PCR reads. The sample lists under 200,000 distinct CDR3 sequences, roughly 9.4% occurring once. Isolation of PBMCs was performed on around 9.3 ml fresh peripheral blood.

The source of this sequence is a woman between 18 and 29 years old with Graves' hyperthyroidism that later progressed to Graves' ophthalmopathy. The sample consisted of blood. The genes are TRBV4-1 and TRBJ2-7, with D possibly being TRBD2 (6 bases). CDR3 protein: CASSPRDFYEQYF. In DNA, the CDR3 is TGCGCCAGCAGCCCCCGGGACTTCTACGAGCAGTACTTC.